This TCR beta chain was recorded in a study of blood T cell repertoires in COVID-19. Turning to the study itself: Samples representing acute and convalescent COVID-19 were sourced from the United States, Italy and Spain. T cells, B-cell-depleted T cells, or PBMCs provided the cDNA or gDNA that served as material.

The V end was cut by 2 bases, the J end by 2 bases, with 10 bases between. CDR3 length equals 15 residues. Germline lookup yields CDR1 SGHTA and CDR2 FQGTGA. Authors' processing steps: Reference gene primer amplification gave nucleated cell count estimates. Method: immunoSEQ multiplex PCR; TCRdb's copy keeps in-frame clones and lacks some. Clone size and V and J calls were adopted from that table, with D and trimming inferred from the DNA. The sample lists around 100,000 clones, about 89% occurring once. In this sample, this clone turned up once. The rearrangement uses TRBV7-3 and TRBJ1-3, with no clear D. The sample comprised peripheral blood. The sequence derives from a man aged 40-50 years with acute or convalescent COVID-19. CDR3 amino acids: CASSLDRGPGNTIYF. CDR3 nucleotides: TGTGCCAGCAGCTTAGACCGAGGCCCTGGAAACACCATATATTTT.